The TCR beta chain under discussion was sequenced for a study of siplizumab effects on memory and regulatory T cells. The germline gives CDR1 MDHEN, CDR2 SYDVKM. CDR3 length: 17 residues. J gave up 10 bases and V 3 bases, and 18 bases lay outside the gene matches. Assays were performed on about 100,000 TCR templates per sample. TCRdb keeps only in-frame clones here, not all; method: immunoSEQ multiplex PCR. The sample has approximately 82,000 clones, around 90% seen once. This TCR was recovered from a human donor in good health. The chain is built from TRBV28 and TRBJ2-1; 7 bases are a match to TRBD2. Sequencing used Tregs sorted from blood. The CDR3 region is CASSFRLAGRGVYEQFF. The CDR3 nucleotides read TGTGCCAGCAGTTTCCGATTAGCGGGCCGGGGGGTATACGAGCAGTTCTTC.